This entry lists 30 T cell receptor beta chains sequenced from one sample in a study of T cells in Graves' hyperthyroidism and ophthalmopathy. Amplified regions were TCR beta CDR3 sequences from RNA transcripts. First-round RT-PCR with HTBI primers amplified the TCR CDR3 region. TCRdb called the multiplex PCR reads again in MiXCR, with one record for every CDR3 protein. In the table there are some 700,000 distinct CDR3 sequences, approximately 15% of which are singletons. The sequenced sample was blood. These receptor sequences come from a middle-aged man with Graves' hyperthyroidism.

The table lists this clonotype with a few counts. V gene TRBV27 combines with J gene TRBJ2-7; tentative D call: TRBD2 (5 bases). CDR3 size: 13 residues. CDR1 MNHEY and CDR2 SMNVEV come from the germline V gene (reference sequence). Trimming removed 6 bases from V and 2 bases from J, with 11 bases in between. CDR3 protein: CASRGLEAYEQYF. The DNA of the CDR3 is TGTGCCAGCAGGGGGTTGGAGGCCTACGAGCAGTACTTC.

This clonotype was seen a few times. With a much larger clone just one base away, this may be a read error. The genes are TRBV10-3 and TRBJ2-1; 7 bases match TRBD2. V shed 3 bases, J shed 5 bases, and the junction held 13 bases outside the gene matches. This CDR3 spans 17 amino acids. CDR1 is ENHRY, CDR2 SYGVKD, per germline. The CDR3 DNA sequence: TGTGCCATCAGTGACCCGAACGGGGGGATGGAGGACAATGAGCAGTTCTTC. Encoded protein: CAISDPNGGMEDNEQFF.

This clonotype was picked up a small number of times. This chain connects TRBV20-1 to TRBJ1-5; D is unresolved. The ends were cut back, 2 bases at V and 3 bases at J, with 5 bases in the middle. The length of the CDR3 is 12 residues. Germline V gives CDR1 DFQATT, CDR2 SNEGSKA (reference sequence). The chain's CDR3 is CSARQPNQPQHF. The CDR3 DNA follows: TGCAGTGCTAGACAGCCCAATCAGCCCCAGCATTTT.

The chain recombines TRBV19 with TRBJ1-1; D remains ambiguous. This CDR3 is 15 amino acids long. With 3 bases removed from V and 0 bases from J, the gap between germline ends came to 11 bases. Germline CDR1 LNHDA, CDR2 SQIVND (reference sequence). CDR3 nucleotide sequence: TGTGCCAGTAGTATTAGGTCTTCTATGAACACTGAAGCTTTCTTT. This sequence encodes CASSIRSSMNTEAFF. Full variable domain (remainder filled in from reference TRBV19 and TRBJ1-1): DGGITQSPKYLFRKEGQNVTLSCEQNLNHDAMYWYRQDPGQGLRLIYYSQIVNDFQKGDIAEGYSVSREKKESFPLTVTSAQKNPTAFYLCASSIRSSMNTEAFFGQGTRLTVV.

This clonotype was counted a single time. This sequence joins TRBV28 and TRBJ2-7, with D hard to call. In germline, CDR1 is MDHEN, CDR2 SYDVKM. The CDR3 has 13 residues. V was pared by 4 bases and J by 2 bases, with 9 bases between. This chain's CDR3 is CASSSLQPYEQYF. The CDR3 bases are TGTGCCAGCAGTTCTTTACAGCCCTACGAGCAGTACTTC. The full variable domain, its missing parts supplied by reference TRBV28 and TRBJ2-7, is DVKVTQSSRYLVKRTGEKVFLECVQDMDHENMFWYRQDPGLGLRLIYFSYDVKMKEKGDIPEGYSVSREKKERFSLILESASTNQTSMYLCASSSLQPYEQYFGPGTRLTVT.

The V gene is TRBV2, the J gene TRBJ1-4; 8 bases agree with TRBD1. The CDR3 sequence is 14 residues long. Germline CDR1 is SNHLY and CDR2 is FYNNEI. V lost 6 bases to trimming and J lost 8 bases; unmatched junction nucleotides: 8. The CDR3 loop is CASSFQGAVEKLFF. DNA for the CDR3: TGTGCCAGCAGCTTTCAGGGGGCCGTAGAAAAACTGTTTTTT.

Note on this clonotype: A much bigger clone sits one base away, suggesting this may be a read error. The rearrangement links TRBV20-1 to TRBJ2-2; D might be TRBD1 (6 bases). The germline V gene has CDR1 DFQATT and CDR2 SNEGSKA (reference sequence). The CDR3 runs to 15 residues. In DNA form, the CDR3 reads TGCAGTGCTAGACCGGGACATTTAAACACCGCGGAGCTGTTTTTT. Protein sequence: CSARPGHLNTAELFF.

Many counts were recorded for this clonotype. The chain employs TRBV20-1 and TRBJ2-3, with D unclear. CDR1 and CDR2 (germline): DFQATT, SNEGSKA (reference sequence). V was cut by 5 bases and J by 2 bases, with 20 bases left in between. This CDR3 is 16 amino acids long. CDR3 loop: CSAPGMGTPLTDTQYF. The CDR3, as DNA: TGCAGTGCTCCTGGGATGGGAACCCCCCTCACAGATACGCAGTATTTT.

This chain uses TRBV28 with TRBJ1-5, with a weak D call TRBD1 (5 bases). V shed 6 bases and J shed 2 bases, with 17 bases lying between them. The CDR3 length is 16 residues. The germline V gene has CDR1 MDHEN and CDR2 SYDVKM. The DNA of the CDR3 is TGTGCCAGCAGCGTTGGGGCGCGTGACGGCAATCAGCCCCAGCATTTT. Its protein is CASSVGARDGNQPQHF.

This clonotype was observed many times. The CDR3 DNA follows: TGTGCCTGGAGATTGGGGAACACTGAAGCTTTCTTT. It codes for CAWRLGNTEAFF. The chain joins TRBV30 to TRBJ1-1; D call uncertain. This CDR3 spans 12 amino acids. Germline-derived CDR1 and CDR2 are GTSNPN and SVGIG (reference sequence). V was shortened by 3 bases and J by 1 base, with 6 bases between the two germline ends. The variable domain in full, with the rest retrieved from reference TRBV30 and TRBJ1-1, is SQTIHQWPATLVQPVGSPLSLECTVEGTSNPNLYWYRQAAGRGLQLLFYSVGIGQISSEVPQNLSASRPQDRQFILSSKKLLLSDSGFYLCAWRLGNTEAFFGQGTRLTVV.

This clonotype was seen many times. This chain uses TRBV6-1 with TRBJ2-7; D remains ambiguous. The V gene's germline CDR1 is MNHNS and CDR2 SASEGT. The CDR3 consists of 13 residues. Trimming pared 6 bases from V and 5 bases from J, leaving 14 bases between. As DNA, the CDR3 is TGTGCCAGCAGAGCAAGTTCAAGGAACGAGCAGTACTTC. Translation gives CASRASSRNEQYF.

This clonotype was seen at least ten times. V and J are TRBV6-1 and TRBJ1-3; D is possibly TRBD1 (6 bases). The CDR3 totals 16 residues. Germline V lookup: CDR1 MNHNS, CDR2 SASEGT. V was cut by 4 bases and J by 1 base, with 14 bases left in between. As DNA, the CDR3 is TGTGCCAGCAGTGTCTCGACAGGCAATTCTGGAAACACCATATATTTT. Translation: CASSVSTGNSGNTIYF.

This clonotype was detected ten times or more. The chain joins TRBV7-8 to TRBJ2-7; D gene ambiguous. Germline V gene lookup returns CDR1 SGHVS and CDR2 FQNEAQ. V was cut by 1 base and J by 3 bases, with 16 bases left in between. The CDR3 loop spans 16 amino acids. The CDR3 region has the DNA TGTGCCAGCAGCTTAGATGGTCTAGGGTTCGGCTACGAGCAGTACTTC. Translated, it gives CASSLDGLGFGYEQYF.

This clonotype was recorded a few times. The V and J genes are TRBV19 and TRBJ1-2, with no clear D. The V gene lost 4 bases and the J gene lost 4 bases, with 13 bases spanning the gap. The CDR3 has 14 residues. Germline-derived CDR1 and CDR2 are LNHDA and SQIVND (reference sequence). CDR3 sequence reads: CASSSAGNLYGYTF. CDR3 DNA: TGTGCCAGTAGTAGCGCCGGGAACCTCTATGGCTACACCTTC.

This clonotype was found many times. The rearrangement joins TRBV5-5 to TRBJ2-3, with TRBD2 identical over 11 bases. Looked up from germline, CDR1 is SGHKS and CDR2 is YYEKEE (reference sequence). The CDR3 loop spans 14 amino acids. Trimming removed 3 bases from V and 7 bases from J; junction bases left unmatched: 4. DNA for the CDR3: TGTGCCAGCAGCTCTAGCGGGGGGAGGAATACGCAGTATTTT. This translates into CASSSSGGRNTQYF.

There are many counts of this clonotype. This chain's CDR3 is CASSLGTPGHGETQYF. The CDR3 region has the DNA TGTGCCAGCAGCTTAGGCACACCGGGACACGGGGAGACCCAGTACTTC. J is TRBJ2-5 and V is TRBV7-2, with a weak D call TRBD1 (6 bases). Germline V gene sequence: CDR1 SGHTA, CDR2 FQGNSA. The length of the CDR3 is 16 residues. Deletions cut 1 base from V and 5 bases from J, with 17 bases between.

Comment on this clonotype: Just one base apart from a much larger clone, this may be a read error. V usage is TRBV2 and J usage is TRBJ1-5; unclear D gene. The CDR3 extends over 15 amino acids. Deletions cut 0 bases from V and 4 bases from J, with 10 bases between. Germline V CDR1 and CDR2: SNHLY, FYNNEI. The CDR3 DNA follows: TGTGCCAGCAGTGAAGCGGCGGTGTGGAATCAGCCCCAGCATTTT. Translation gives CASSEAAVWNQPQHF.

The rearrangement uses TRBV7-9 and TRBJ2-7; 13 bases align to TRBD2. V gave up 5 bases and J gave up 2 bases; unmatched junction bases: 12. This CDR3 region has 18 residues. The germline V gene encodes CDR1 SEHNR and CDR2 FQNEAQ (reference sequence). CDR3 DNA sequence: TGTGCCAGCAGCCCCATGACTAGCGGGAGGCCTCTCCCCTACGAGCAGTACTTC. It encodes CASSPMTSGRPLPYEQYF. Full variable domain (outside the CDR3, taken from reference TRBV7-9 and TRBJ2-7): DTGVSQNPRHKITKRGQNVTFRCDPISEHNRLYWYRQTLGQGPEFLTYFQNEAQLEKSRLLSDRFSAERPKGSFSTLEIQRTEQGDSAMYLCASSPMTSGRPLPYEQYFGPGTRLTVT.

At least ten counts were recorded for this clonotype. The V gene is TRBV15, the J gene TRBJ1-1; no clear D gene. Germline CDR1 and CDR2: LNHNV and YYDKDF (reference sequence). V shed 0 bases and J shed 6 bases, with 14 bases lying between them. The CDR3 sequence is 15 residues long. The CDR3 sequence is CATSRERVTFAEAFF. CDR3 bases: TGTGCCACCAGCAGAGAAAGGGTGACATTCGCTGAAGCTTTCTTT.

The chain uses TRBV28 and TRBJ2-1, with 13 bases aligning to TRBD2. Germline trimming cut 6 bases from V and 8 bases from J; bases unmatched to any gene: 7. The CDR3 covers 15 residues. Per germline, CDR1 MDHEN and CDR2 SYDVKM. The chain's CDR3 is CASRTGTSGIYEQFF. The CDR3 nucleotides read TGTGCCAGCAGAACCGGGACTAGCGGGATCTATGAGCAGTTCTTC.

J is TRBJ1-1 and V is TRBV13; 8 bases fit TRBD1. Per the germline V gene, CDR1 is PRHDT and CDR2 is FYEKMQ (reference sequence). V dropped 3 bases and J dropped 1; count of bases not matched to a gene: 10. This CDR3 is built from 17 residues. CDR3 loop: CASSFPGQEGGNTEAFF. CDR3 nucleotides: TGTGCCAGCAGCTTTCCGGGACAGGAGGGAGGGAACACTGAAGCTTTCTTT.

This clonotype was counted ten times or more. CDR3 nucleotide sequence: TGTGCCAGCAAATCCTCCGACCCGGGACCGGGAGCTTTCTTT. Translating it yields CASKSSDPGPGAFF. The J gene is TRBJ1-1, the V gene TRBV6-2 or TRBV6-3; D may be TRBD1 (5 bases). The CDR3 consists of 14 residues. V lost 7 bases and J lost 10, with 22 bases in between. The V gene's germline CDR1 is MNHEY and CDR2 SVGEGT.

The rearrangement links TRBV9 to TRBJ2-7; 10 bases match TRBD2. This CDR3 comprises 12 residues. Germline CDR1 is SGDLS and CDR2 is YYNGEE. Written as DNA, the CDR3 is TGTGCTCCAGCGGGAGGGCCTTATCAGCAGTACTTC. Translating gives CAPAGGPYQQYF.

At least ten counts were recorded for this clonotype. V is TRBV2 and J is TRBJ2-3, with 10 bases that match TRBD2. CDR1 and CDR2 from the germline V gene are SNHLY and FYNNEI. The trim removed 4 bases at V and 3 bases at J, leaving 10 bases unmatched. CDR3 length: 17 amino acids. CDR3 sequence (DNA): TGTGCCAGCAGTGCCCCGCAACTGACTAGCGGGACAGATACGCAGTATTTT. It translates to CASSAPQLTSGTDTQYF.

This chain links TRBV16 with TRBJ2-7; D gene ambiguous. This CDR3 comprises 14 residues. The V end was cut by 5 bases, the J end by 3 bases, with 14 bases between. Germline lookup yields CDR1 KGHSY and CDR2 FQNENV. The CDR3 is CASSASTSNYEQYF. CDR3 nucleotide sequence: TGTGCCAGCAGCGCTAGTACGTCCAACTACGAGCAGTACTTC.

There are many counts of this clonotype. The chain uses TRBV20-1 and TRBJ2-7; either TRBD1 or TRBD2 may supply D (5 bases each). In germline, CDR1 is DFQATT, CDR2 SNEGSKA (reference sequence). This CDR3 region has 11 residues. Between the trimmed V and J ends, which lost 6 bases and 3 bases, there was a span of 9 bases. CDR3: CSAGDGYEQYF. DNA of the CDR3: TGCAGTGCCGGGGACGGCTACGAGCAGTACTTC.

This clonotype was observed a handful of times. The rearrangement uses TRBV6-5 and TRBJ2-7, with 8 nucleotides matching TRBD1. Germline loops: CDR1 MNHEY, CDR2 SVGAGI. The CDR3 is 13 amino acids. J lost 8 bases, V lost 2 bases, and 5 bases had no gene match. The CDR3 protein is CASSYDRGCKQYF. CDR3 nucleotides: TGTGCCAGCAGTTACGACAGGGGCTGCAAGCAGTACTTC.

This clonotype was found many times. The chain carries TRBV2 and TRBJ1-1; 12 bases align to TRBD1. In germline, CDR1 is SNHLY, CDR2 FYNNEI. The J segment lost 5 bases and the V segment lost 4 bases, leaving 5 bases of the junction unmatched. This CDR3 has 15 residues. The CDR3 DNA follows: TGTGCCAGCAGTGCGGGACAGGGGGCGAGGACTGAAGCTTTCTTT. Protein sequence: CASSAGQGARTEAFF.

This clonotype has a count of ten or more. The V gene is TRBV28, the J gene TRBJ2-1; maybe TRBD1 (7 bases). The CDR3 is 15 amino acids. V was trimmed by 4 bases and J by 5 bases, leaving 15 bases between them. Germline V gene sequence: CDR1 MDHEN, CDR2 SYDVKM. The CDR3 protein is CASSSPGGFHNEQFF. The CDR3 DNA sequence: TGTGCCAGCAGTTCACCAGGGGGGTTCCACAATGAGCAGTTCTTC.

This clonotype appeared a few times. The junction departs from the called germline gene at one end, perhaps through a read error. The rearrangement links TRBV4-1 to TRBJ2-1, with 15 nucleotides matching TRBD2. This CDR3 region has 18 residues. Germline V lookup: CDR1 MGHRA, CDR2 YSYEKL. Written as DNA, the CDR3 is TGCGCCAGCAGCCAAAGGACTAGCGGGAGGGCCTCCCACAATGAGCAGTTCTTC. It translates to CASSQRTSGRASHNEQFF.